This T cell receptor (beta chain) was recovered during a study of blood T cell repertoires in COVID-19. In the study overall: COVID-19 samples collected from the United States, Italy and Spain covered acute and convalescent phases. The cDNA or gDNA used as material had been derived from T cells, B-cell-depleted T cells, or PBMCs.

Per the study methods: The authors estimated nucleated cell counts from reference gene primer amplification. TCRdb's table, derived via immunoSEQ multiplex PCR, lists solely in-frame clones and lacks some. That table is the source of V, J and clone size, and D and trimming were worked out from the DNA. The sample lists some 150,000 clones, around four fifths occurring once. CDR3 length: 15 amino acids. CDR1 MNHEY and CDR2 SVGAGI come from the germline V gene. The ends were cut back, 7 bases at V and 2 bases at J, with 17 bases in the middle. The specimen was peripheral blood. This chain joins TRBV6-5 and TRBJ2-5, with TRBD2 as a possible D gene (7 bases). This clonotype was obtained from a man aged 70-80 years with acute or convalescent COVID-19. The CDR3 DNA sequence: TGTGCCAGCAATAGAGGGGGAGGGGGACAAGAGACCCAGTACTTC. This gives the protein CASNRGGGGQETQYF.